Shown below are 17 T cell receptor beta chains from a single sample sequenced in a study of shared clonotypes between healthy human individuals. TCRdb's copy holds only in-frame clones and misses some; the assay was immunoSEQ multiplex PCR. The table includes 2.5 million or so clones, approximately 94% detected once. The sample consisted of naive CD4+ T cells sorted from blood. Subset in this sample: CD45RA+ positively selected. All receptors derive from a man between 18 and 29 years old in good health.

The V and J genes are TRBV19 and TRBJ1-2; TRBD1 matches at 7 bases. V lost 9 bases to trimming and J lost 3 bases; unmatched junction nucleotides: 4. The CDR3 totals 12 residues. Germline loops: CDR1 LNHDA, CDR2 SQIVND (reference sequence). The CDR3 protein is CASQTGYYGYTF. In DNA, the CDR3 is TGTGCCAGCCAGACAGGGTACTATGGCTACACCTTC.

The rearrangement joins TRBV6-1 to TRBJ2-7; 10 bases agree with TRBD1. This CDR3 is built from 15 residues. With 1 base clipped from V and 5 bases from J, the junction kept 5 bases outside the gene matches. Looked up from germline, CDR1 is MNHNS and CDR2 is SASEGT. CDR3 in DNA: TGTGCCAGCAGTGAAGGCCTAGGGACAGGGGACGAGCAGTACTTC. This codes for CASSEGLGTGDEQYF.

The chain recombines TRBV2 with TRBJ1-5; D possibly corresponds to TRBD1 (6 bases). This CDR3 region has 15 residues. CDR1 SNHLY and CDR2 FYNNEI come from the germline V gene. V dropped 4 bases and J dropped 4 bases, with 14 bases sitting between them. Here the CDR3 DNA reads TGTGCCAGCAGTGGTTTTTCAGGGGTTAATCAGCCCCAGCATTTT. Protein product: CASSGFSGVNQPQHF.

This clone was observed once. The CDR3 DNA reads TGTGCCAGCAGCTTAGCCCACGGGGGGATCCACAATGAGCAGTTCTTC. As protein: CASSLAHGGIHNEQFF. The chain recombines TRBV7-8 with TRBJ2-1; 7 bases agree with TRBD2. The CDR3 length is 16 residues. CDR1 is SGHVS and CDR2 is FQNEAQ in the germline V gene. With V trimmed by 0 bases and J by 5 bases, 7 bases remained unmatched.

In nucleotides, the CDR3 is TGTGCCAGCAGACCCGGGACGGCTAACTATGGCTACACCTTC. This gives the protein CASRPGTANYGYTF. The chain combines TRBV28 with TRBJ1-2; a possible D gene is TRBD1 (5 bases). Trimming shortened V by 6 bases and J by 0 bases, and 11 bases separated the two germline ends. Germline-derived CDR1 and CDR2 are MDHEN and SYDVKM. There are 14 residues in the CDR3.

The rearrangement links TRBV6-6 to TRBJ2-3; D perhaps matches TRBD2 (5 bases). Trimming removed 2 bases from V and 6 bases from J, with 9 bases in between. There are 13 residues in the CDR3. Germline CDR1 and CDR2: MNHNY and SVGAGI (reference sequence). This chain's CDR3 is CASSYTSGDTQYF. As DNA, the CDR3 is TGTGCCAGCAGTTACACCTCGGGGGATACGCAGTATTTT.

This rearrangement joins TRBV7-2 to TRBJ1-6, with D unresolved. The CDR3 covers 13 residues. V shed 6 bases and J shed 8 bases, with 11 bases lying between them. From germline, CDR1 is SGHTA and CDR2 FQGNSA. CDR3 protein: CASSRVWDSPLHF. As DNA, the CDR3 is TGTGCCAGCAGTAGAGTTTGGGATTCACCCCTCCACTTT.

The V call is TRBV19, the J call TRBJ1-5, with D hard to call. Trimming left V 3 bases short and J 4 bases short, with 10 bases between. Germline assignment: CDR1 LNHDA and CDR2 SQIVND (reference sequence). The CDR3 consists of 14 residues. This CDR3 reads CASSISLKNQPQHF. The CDR3 DNA reads as TGTGCCAGTAGTATCTCCCTGAAGAATCAGCCCCAGCATTTT. The full variable domain, its missing parts supplied by reference TRBV19 and TRBJ1-5, is DGGITQSPKYLFRKEGQNVTLSCEQNLNHDAMYWYRQDPGQGLRLIYYSQIVNDFQKGDIAEGYSVSREKKESFPLTVTSAQKNPTAFYLCASSISLKNQPQHFGDGTRLSIL.

The V call is TRBV28, the J call TRBJ1-1; a weak D match, TRBD1 (5 bases). From germline, CDR1 is MDHEN and CDR2 SYDVKM. The CDR3 consists of 16 residues. V dropped 4 bases and J dropped 3 bases, with 18 bases sitting between them. The CDR3 loop reads CASSSTWGPGDTEAFF. CDR3 nucleotides: TGTGCCAGCAGTTCGACATGGGGCCCGGGGGACACTGAAGCTTTCTTT.

This chain joins TRBV7-2 and TRBJ2-1; 9 nucleotides line up with TRBD1. Germline V gene lookup returns CDR1 SGHTA and CDR2 FQGNSA. The CDR3 has 15 amino acids. V shed 0 bases and J 8 bases; nucleotides not matched to a gene: 5. The CDR3 bases are TGTGCCAGCAGCTTAGCAAGGGACAGGGCGGATGAGCAGTTCTTC. This codes for CASSLARDRADEQFF.

V gene TRBV11-1 combines with J gene TRBJ1-1, with D uncertain. The germline V gene has CDR1 SGHAT and CDR2 FQDESV (reference sequence). The CDR3 loop spans 13 amino acids. The V and J ends lost 6 bases and 1 base respectively, with 9 bases between them. CDR3 coding DNA: TGTGCCAGCAGTCGTCAGAGGAACACTGAAGCTTTCTTT. It is translated as CASSRQRNTEAFF.

The V gene is TRBV5-1, the J gene TRBJ2-7, with 8 bases aligning to TRBD2. V shed 3 bases and J 3 bases; nucleotides not matched to a gene: 2. The CDR3 extends over 13 amino acids. The V gene's germline CDR1 is SGHRS and CDR2 YFSETQ. Here the CDR3 reads CASSWGTSYEQYF. The CDR3 DNA sequence: TGCGCCAGCAGCTGGGGGACTAGCTACGAGCAGTACTTC.

J is TRBJ1-6 and V is TRBV5-1, with 7 bases lining up with TRBD1. CDR1 SGHRS and CDR2 YFSETQ come from the germline V gene. V was pared by 0 bases and J by 9 bases, with 6 bases of the junction left unmatched. This CDR3 has 15 amino acids. The CDR3 DNA follows: TGCGCCAGCAGCTTGGGGTCAGGGGGAAGTTCACCCCTCCACTTT. The encoded protein is CASSLGSGGSSPLHF.

The chain is built from TRBV2 and TRBJ1-2, with 9 bases identical to TRBD1. Germline CDR1 SNHLY, CDR2 FYNNEI. CDR3 size: 12 residues. Losses at the gene ends were 6 bases for V and 7 bases for J; bases not matched to a gene: 3. The CDR3 here is CASRGQGSGYTF. CDR3 coding DNA: TGTGCCAGCAGGGGACAGGGATCTGGCTACACCTTC.

The chain employs TRBV11-1 and TRBJ2-3; TRBD1 matches at 7 bases. CDR1 and CDR2 from the germline V gene are SGHAT and FQDESV (reference sequence). The V segment lost 5 bases and the J segment 2 bases; nucleotides outside the gene matches: 7. The CDR3 sequence is 15 residues long. The CDR3 nucleotides are TGTGCCAGCAGCCCAAAAGGGGGCCCCACAGATACGCAGTATTTT. It yields the protein CASSPKGGPTDTQYF.

The gene calls are TRBV10-3 and TRBJ1-1, with a weak D call TRBD1 (5 bases). Germline-derived CDR1 and CDR2 are ENHRY and SYGVKD. CDR3 length equals 15 residues. Trimming shortened V by 0 bases and J by 4 bases, and 12 bases separated the two germline ends. CDR3 amino acids: CAISESSTGVTEAFF. DNA of the CDR3: TGTGCCATCAGTGAGTCGAGTACAGGCGTCACTGAAGCTTTCTTT.

This chain joins TRBV27 and TRBJ2-1, with 10 nucleotides matching TRBD2. The J segment lost 0 bases and the V segment lost 4 bases, leaving 12 bases of the junction unmatched. The CDR3 length is 19 residues. Germline assignment: CDR1 MNHEY and CDR2 SMNVEV (reference sequence). In DNA form, the CDR3 reads TGTGCCAGCAGTTCGAGAGCGGGGGGGGCCCCGGGCTCCTACAATGAGCAGTTCTTC. Translation gives CASSSRAGGAPGSYNEQFF.